The clone carrying this TCR beta chain was seen only a few times. The target antigen is unknown. This entry comes from a study of T cell repertoires in cytomegalovirus infection. Each CDR3 protein gets one entry after TCRdb re-called the reads with MiXCR. The sample yields 650,000 to 900,000 distinct CDR3 sequences, approximately 30% seen once. The CDR3 has 15 residues. The V gene end was trimmed by 6 bases and the J gene end by 3 bases; junction bases not matched to a gene: 7. Germline V gene data show CDR1 as MNHNS and CDR2 as SASEGT. The clonotype was recovered from a human donor in good health (CMV status not recorded). Some clones in this sample may be carry-over from other donors' samples. This rearrangement joins TRBV6-1 to TRBJ2-5; 10 bases line up with TRBD2. This sample comprised cultured CD8+ T cells from PBMCs, obtained from culture after CMV antigen stimulation. CDR3 DNA sequence: TGTGCCAGCAGACTTTCCGGGACTAGCGAAGAGACCCAGTACTTC. Amino acids: CASRLSGTSEETQYF.